These T cell receptor beta chains were read from a single sample in a study of blood T cell repertoires in COVID-19. Here immunoSEQ multiplex PCR was the method, and the copy in TCRdb shows in-frame clones only, minus some. This sample yields 140,000 to 150,000 clones, of which around 73% are seen a single time; approximately 6% belongs to the top ten. Material for sequencing was PBMCs or T cells enriched from blood (not recorded which). Source of these receptors: a woman between 45 and 65 years old who had recovered from COVID-19. CDR3s include the opening cysteine and the closing phenylalanine or tryptophan. The D gene is left open where the match is weak. Not all rows give a size; the values are once, few, many and, for expanded clones, a class.

cdr3_nt: TGTGCCAGCAGGCCCGGACAGGGACTCAAGGCGGGAAAAGCTTTCTTT; cdr3_aa: CASRPGQGLKAGKAFF; d_call: TRBD1; v_call: TRBV28; clone_size: .; j_call: TRBJ1-1
cdr3_nt: TGTGCCAGCAGCTGGCTAGCGGGGGGGCCCCCCTACGAGCAGTACTTC; cdr3_aa: CASSWLAGGPPYEQYF; d_call: TRBD2; v_call: TRBV5-4; clone_size: once; j_call: TRBJ2-7
cdr3_nt: TGTGCCAGCAGTGATGGGGGACAGGGTATCTACGAGCAGTACTTC; cdr3_aa: CASSDGGQGIYEQYF; d_call: TRBD1; v_call: TRBV2; clone_size: few; j_call: TRBJ2-7
cdr3_nt: TGTGCCAGCAGTGACCCCAAGCTAGCGGAGGGAGATACGCAGTATTTT; cdr3_aa: CASSDPKLAEGDTQYF; d_call: TRBD2; v_call: TRBV6-4; clone_size: .; j_call: TRBJ2-3
cdr3_nt: TGTGCCAGCAGCCCTGAGGCAGGGTATAATTCACCCCTCCACTTT; cdr3_aa: CASSPEAGYNSPLHF; d_call: .; v_call: TRBV5-6; clone_size: few; j_call: TRBJ1-6
cdr3_nt: TGTGCCAGCAGATTCGACATTTCCTACGAGCAGTACTTC; cdr3_aa: CASRFDISYEQYF; d_call: .; v_call: TRBV6-5; clone_size: .; j_call: TRBJ2-7
cdr3_nt: TGCAGTGCTAGACAGGGGTACGAGCAGTACTTC; cdr3_aa: CSARQGYEQYF; d_call: .; v_call: TRBV20-1; clone_size: .; j_call: TRBJ2-7
cdr3_nt: TGTGCCAGCAGCTTAGCCAGGCGAGGCTACACCTTC; cdr3_aa: CASSLARRGYTF; d_call: .; v_call: TRBV7-2; clone_size: once; j_call: TRBJ1-2
cdr3_nt: TGCGCCAGCAGCCAAGAGGACTCCACAGATACGCAGTATTTT; cdr3_aa: CASSQEDSTDTQYF; d_call: .; v_call: TRBV4-1; clone_size: .; j_call: TRBJ2-3
cdr3_nt: TGTGCCAGCAAGGGTAGTATCGACAGGGGGGACACTGAAGCTTTCTTT; cdr3_aa: CASKGSIDRGDTEAFF; d_call: TRBD1; v_call: TRBV3-1/TRBV3-2; clone_size: once; j_call: TRBJ1-1
cdr3_nt: TGTGCCAGCAGACAGGTCTCGGGCACCGGGGAGCTGTTTTTT; cdr3_aa: CASRQVSGTGELFF; d_call: .; v_call: TRBV6-5; clone_size: .; j_call: TRBJ2-2
cdr3_nt: TGTGCCAGCAGTGCATCAGGGATTGTAGACGCTGAAGCTTTCTTT; cdr3_aa: CASSASGIVDAEAFF; d_call: .; v_call: TRBV28; clone_size: .; j_call: TRBJ1-1
cdr3_nt: TGTGCCAGCAGTGACGAGAATGAAGCTTTCTTT; cdr3_aa: CASSDENEAFF; d_call: .; v_call: TRBV6-4; clone_size: .; j_call: TRBJ1-1
cdr3_nt: TGTGCCAGCAGCTACCTCGGGACAGCTACCTCCTACGAGCAGTACTTC; cdr3_aa: CASSYLGTATSYEQYF; d_call: TRBD1; v_call: TRBV11-1; clone_size: few; j_call: TRBJ2-7
cdr3_nt: TGTGCCAGCAGTTTAGCCAGGGGAGGGACTGAAGCTTTCTTT; cdr3_aa: CASSLARGGTEAFF; d_call: .; v_call: TRBV28; clone_size: .; j_call: TRBJ1-1
cdr3_nt: TGTGCCAGCAGTGAAGGGGGACAAGCTCAGCCCCAGCATTTT; cdr3_aa: CASSEGGQAQPQHF; d_call: .; v_call: TRBV2; clone_size: few; j_call: TRBJ1-5
cdr3_nt: TGTGCCAGTGGGCCTTCTAGCGGGGGGGCCGGAGATACGCAGTATTTT; cdr3_aa: CASGPSSGGAGDTQYF; d_call: TRBD2; v_call: TRBV19; clone_size: once; j_call: TRBJ2-3
cdr3_nt: TGTGCCAGCAGCAGCCGGGCCCCTAGCGATGAGCAGTTCTTC; cdr3_aa: CASSSRAPSDEQFF; d_call: .; v_call: TRBV7-2; clone_size: .; j_call: TRBJ2-1
cdr3_nt: TGTGCCACCAGCGGACAGGAAAGCTCCTACAATGAGCAGTTCTTC; cdr3_aa: CATSGQESSYNEQFF; d_call: TRBD1; v_call: TRBV15; clone_size: .; j_call: TRBJ2-1
cdr3_nt: TGCGCCAGCAGCTCCAGGCCAGAGGGGAGGGAGACCCAGTACTTC; cdr3_aa: CASSSRPEGRETQYF; d_call: .; v_call: TRBV5-1; clone_size: .; j_call: TRBJ2-5
cdr3_nt: TGTGCCAGCTCAAATTGGCAGGGTAATTCACCCCTCCACTTT; cdr3_aa: CASSNWQGNSPLHF; d_call: .; v_call: TRBV18; clone_size: .; j_call: TRBJ1-6
cdr3_nt: TGTGCCAGCAGTCCCGGACAGGACGATGGCTACACCTTC; cdr3_aa: CASSPGQDDGYTF; d_call: TRBD1; v_call: TRBV12-3/TRBV12-4; clone_size: .; j_call: TRBJ1-2
cdr3_nt: TGTGCCAGCAGCAAAGCGGGTATAAAAGCGGGACAGGTCCCCTTCTACGAGCAGTACTTC; cdr3_aa: CASSKAGIKAGQVPFYEQYF; d_call: .; v_call: TRBV21-1; clone_size: .; j_call: TRBJ2-7
cdr3_nt: TGTGCCAGCAGCTTATCCCTGGCAAGCTCCTACAATGAGCAGTTCTTC; cdr3_aa: CASSLSLASSYNEQFF; d_call: .; v_call: TRBV7-9; clone_size: many; j_call: TRBJ2-1
cdr3_nt: TGTGCCAGCAGCTGGTCTGCAGGGTCTGGGGCCAACGTCCTGACTTTC; cdr3_aa: CASSWSAGSGANVLTF; d_call: .; v_call: TRBV7-8; clone_size: .; j_call: TRBJ2-6
cdr3_nt: TGTGCCAGCAGCAACGGACAGAACTATTCACCCCTCCACTTT; cdr3_aa: CASSNGQNYSPLHF; d_call: .; v_call: TRBV5-5; clone_size: few; j_call: TRBJ1-6